Listed below are T cell receptor beta chains from one sample, sequenced in a study of shared clonotypes between healthy human individuals. Sequencing used immunoSEQ multiplex PCR; TCRdb keeps in-frame clones, though not all of them. The sample records some 2.1 million clones, 85% to 95% being singletons. Source material: naive CD8+ T cells from PBMCs. The receptor source for this set is a man aged 18 to 29 in good health. Some clones in this sample may be carry-over from other donors' samples. Both conserved end residues are part of each CDR3. D genes are given only for firm matches. A clone size is listed for some rows: how often the clone was seen (once, few, many), or a class if it is expanded.

>-|TRBJ2-6|TRBV27|-
TGTGCCAGCAGCCCCCAGGTAGCCGGGGCCAACGTCCTGACTTTC
CASSPQVAGANVLTF
>-|TRBJ1-1|TRBV19|-
TGTGCCAGTAGCCCCTGGGGAGGGTACACTGAAGCTTTCTTT
CASSPWGGYTEAFF
>TRBD1|TRBJ2-7|TRBV7-6|-
TGTGCCAGCAGCCCCCGGACAGGGGATTCCCCTTCCTACGAGCAGTACTTC
CASSPRTGDSPSYEQYF
>-|TRBJ2-7|TRBV5-8|-
TGTGCCAGCGCCGGGACACCCCGCTCCTACGAGCAGTACTTC
CASAGTPRSYEQYF
>-|TRBJ2-7|TRBV9|-
TGTGCCAGCAGCGTAGGCCAGGGGCGAGGCTACGAGCAGTACTTC
CASSVGQGRGYEQYF
>-|TRBJ1-1|TRBV5-4|few
TGTGCCAGCAGCTCAAGCAGGGAGACTGAAGCTTTCTTT
CASSSSRETEAFF
>TRBD2|TRBJ2-2|TRBV5-4|-
TGTGCCAGCAGCTGGGGGACTAGCGGGAGTACCACCGGGGAGCTGTTTTTT
CASSWGTSGSTTGELFF
>-|TRBJ1-4|TRBV29-1|-
TGCAGCGTTGTATCTCCTAATGAAAAACTGTTTTTT
CSVVSPNEKLFF
>-|TRBJ2-1|TRBV11-2|-
TGTGCCAGCAGCTTAGACCCCGCGGTTAGCTCCTACAATGAGCAGTTCTTC
CASSLDPAVSSYNEQFF
>-|TRBJ2-3|TRBV11-2|-
TGTGCCAGCAGCTTGGGCGCTAGCGGCACAGATACGCAGTATTTT
CASSLGASGTDTQYF
>-|TRBJ2-7|TRBV7-6|-
TGTGCCAGCAGCTTAGCGCACGAGGGGGGGACCTACGAGCAGTACTTC
CASSLAHEGGTYEQYF
>-|TRBJ2-2|TRBV6-6|-
TGTGCCAGCAGTTACCCCCCTAGGGACTCCGGGGAGCTGTTTTTT
CASSYPPRDSGELFF
>-|TRBJ1-1|TRBV19|once
TGTGCCAGTAGTATAGACACGTATGGTGGCACTGAAGCTTTCTTT
CASSIDTYGGTEAFF
>TRBD1|TRBJ1-3|TRBV19|once
TGTGCCAGTTCCCCGACAGGGGCCAGCTCTGGAAACACCATATATTTT
CASSPTGASSGNTIYF
>-|TRBJ2-1|TRBV6-1|-
TGTGCCAGCAGTGAAGTCCCACGCCGGAAGTACAATGAGCAGTTCTTC
CASSEVPRRKYNEQFF
>TRBD2|TRBJ2-1|TRBV7-9|once
TGTGCCAGCAGCTCCCCGGGGACTAGCGACTACAATGAGCAGTTCTTC
CASSSPGTSDYNEQFF
>-|TRBJ2-2|TRBV10-3|-
TGTGCCAGTCTCCGGGACGGCGTCAACTTCGCGAACACCGGGGAGCTGTTTTTT
CASLRDGVNFANTGELFF
>-|TRBJ1-2|TRBV19|-
TGTGCCAGTAGTATAGGGGGGTATCGCAGGGACGGAATCGCGGTCTATGGCTACACCTTC
CASSIGGYRRDGIAVYGYTF
>-|TRBJ1-5|TRBV28|-
TGTGCCAGCAGTTCTGGGTTGGGGAATCAGCCCCAGCATTTT
CASSSGLGNQPQHF
>-|TRBJ1-2|TRBV14|-
TGTGCCAGCAGACAGGACAGCGCAGATAACTATGGCTACACCTTC
CASRQDSADNYGYTF
>TRBD2|TRBJ2-1|TRBV9|-
TGTGCCAGCAGCGTACGGGGCGGGAGCGCCCTATACAATGAGCAGTTCTTC
CASSVRGGSALYNEQFF
>TRBD1|TRBJ1-5|TRBV7-9|-
TGTGCCAGCAGCTCATGGACAGGGAATAGCAATCAGCCCCAGCATTTT
CASSSWTGNSNQPQHF